The clone carrying this TCR beta chain was counted ten times or more. The source of the sample is a study of patients and donors after allogeneic stem cell transplantation. TCRdb independently ran MiXCR on the RT-PCR reads; one entry per CDR3 protein. The data contain about 87,000 distinct CDR3 sequences, less than 5% of them singletons. The ends lost 3 bases at V and 1 base at J; junction bases unmatched: 5. CDR1 and CDR2 (germline): KGHSH, LQKENI. CDR3 length: 15 amino acids. Sequenced input: blood, either unsorted or a sorted T cell fraction (not recorded which). This clonotype was obtained from a human donor who was either an allogeneic HSCT recipient or a stem cell or donor lymphocyte infusion donor (not recorded which). It is not recorded whose cells these are; they may come from a transplant donor. The chain carries TRBV18 and TRBJ1-1, with 7 bases that match TRBD1. The CDR3 region has the DNA TGTGCCAGCTCACCTTTAGGACAGGCGAACACTGAAGCTTTCTTT. The encoded protein is CASSPLGQANTEAFF.